This T cell receptor (beta chain) was identified in a study of low-dose radiotherapy and immunotherapy resistance in tumors. Study as a whole: The fractionation for Cohort 1 was 0.5 Gy per fraction every 2 weeks, totaling 6.5 Gy. Intravenous cyclophosphamide 200 mg/m2 was given every two weeks, one day before radiation and immunotherapy.

The CDR3 loop spans 13 amino acids. Worth noting for this clonotype: The junction departs from the called germline gene at one end, perhaps through a read error.

Priming of first-strand cDNA relied on TRAV- and TRBV-specific primers (covering alpha and beta chains). Amplification of TCRs used a constant-region primer and V-primer adapter for roughly 18 PCR cycles. TCRdb redid the calling of the reads with MiXCR, one entry per CDR3 protein. This table has some 94,000 distinct CDR3 sequences, 20% to 25% appearing once. Time point indicated: after trial treatment. Treatment given: LDRT plus nivolumab, ipilimumab, low-dose cyclophosphamide and aspirin (RACIN trial). The donors' treatment consisted of nivolumab, ipilimumab, aspirin, low-dose cyclophosphamide and low-dose radiotherapy. All eligible patients presented with advanced solid tumors that contained no tumor-infiltrating lymphocytes.

The V and J genes are TRBV12-3 or TRBV12-4 and TRBJ2-7; 7 bases map to TRBD1. The TCR comes from a female donor with ovarian cancer. The material sequenced was PBMCs, taken after low-dose radiotherapy plus immunotherapy. CDR3 DNA: TGTGCCAACAGTCCGGGACAGAACTACGAGCAGTACTTC. As protein: CANSPGQNYEQYF.